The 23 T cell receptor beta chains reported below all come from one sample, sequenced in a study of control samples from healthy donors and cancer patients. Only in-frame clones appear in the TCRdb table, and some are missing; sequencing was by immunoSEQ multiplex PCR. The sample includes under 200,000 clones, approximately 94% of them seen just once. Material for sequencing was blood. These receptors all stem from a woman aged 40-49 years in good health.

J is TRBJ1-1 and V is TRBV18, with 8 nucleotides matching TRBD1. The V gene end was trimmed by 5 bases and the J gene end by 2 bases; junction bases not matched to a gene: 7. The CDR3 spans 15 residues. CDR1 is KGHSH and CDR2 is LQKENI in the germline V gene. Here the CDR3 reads CASSEAGGKNTEAFF. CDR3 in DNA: TGTGCCAGCTCAGAAGCAGGGGGCAAAAACACTGAAGCTTTCTTT.

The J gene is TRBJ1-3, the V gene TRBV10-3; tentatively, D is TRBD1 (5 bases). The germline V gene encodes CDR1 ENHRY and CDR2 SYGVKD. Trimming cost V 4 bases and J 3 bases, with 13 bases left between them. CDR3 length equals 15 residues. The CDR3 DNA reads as TGTGCCATCAGTGTGGGGCAGGGAGATGGAAACACCATATATTTT. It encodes CAISVGQGDGNTIYF.

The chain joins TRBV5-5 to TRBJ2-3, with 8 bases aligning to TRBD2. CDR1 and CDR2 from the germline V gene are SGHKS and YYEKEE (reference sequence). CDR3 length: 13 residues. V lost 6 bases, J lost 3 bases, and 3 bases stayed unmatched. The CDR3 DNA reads TGTGCCAGCAAGCCGGGGGGGACAGATACGCAGTATTTT. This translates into CASKPGGTDTQYF. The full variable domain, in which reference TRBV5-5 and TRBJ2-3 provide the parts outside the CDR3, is DAGVTQSPTHLIKTRGQQVTLRCSPISGHKSVSWYQQVLGQGPQFIFQYYEKEERGRGNFPDRFSARQFPNYSSELNVNALLLGDSALYLCASKPGGTDTQYFGPGTRLTVL.

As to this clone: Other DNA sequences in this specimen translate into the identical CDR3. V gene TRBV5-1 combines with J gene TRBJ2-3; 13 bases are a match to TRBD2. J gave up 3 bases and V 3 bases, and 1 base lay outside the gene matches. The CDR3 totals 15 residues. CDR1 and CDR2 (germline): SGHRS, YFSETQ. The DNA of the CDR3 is TGCGCCAGCAGCTCACTAGCGGGGGGGACAGATACGCAGTATTTT. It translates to CASSSLAGGTDTQYF.

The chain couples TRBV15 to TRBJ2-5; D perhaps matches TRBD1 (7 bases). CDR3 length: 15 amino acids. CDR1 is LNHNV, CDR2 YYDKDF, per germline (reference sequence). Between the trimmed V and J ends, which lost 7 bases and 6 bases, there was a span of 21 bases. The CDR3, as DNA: TGTGCCACCAAAACCCCGGCAGGGGGGTTGAAGACCCAGTACTTC. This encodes CATKTPAGGLKTQYF.

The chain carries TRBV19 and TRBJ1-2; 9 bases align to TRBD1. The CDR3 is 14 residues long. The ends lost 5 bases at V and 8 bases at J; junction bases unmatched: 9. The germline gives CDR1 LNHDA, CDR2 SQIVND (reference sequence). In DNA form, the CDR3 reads TGTGCCAGTAGTCCAACACGGGACAGGGACGGCTACACCTTC. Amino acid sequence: CASSPTRDRDGYTF.

CDR3 residues: CASSLGWRDRDYEQYF. The CDR3 nucleotides are TGTGCCAGCAGCTTAGGGTGGCGGGACAGGGACTACGAGCAGTACTTC. This rearrangement joins TRBV7-9 to TRBJ2-7, with TRBD1 identical over 9 bases. The germline CDR1 and CDR2 sequences are SEHNR and FQNEAQ (reference sequence). The CDR3 is 16 residues long. Trimming cost V 1 base and J 3 bases; bases outside gene matches: 7.

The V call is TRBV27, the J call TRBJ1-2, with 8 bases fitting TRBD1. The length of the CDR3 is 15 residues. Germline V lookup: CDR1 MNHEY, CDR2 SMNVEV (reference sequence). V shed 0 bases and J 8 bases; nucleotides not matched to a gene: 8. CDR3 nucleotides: TGTGCCAGCAGTTTATCCTCGACAGGGGTGAAAGGCTACACCTTC. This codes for CASSLSSTGVKGYTF.

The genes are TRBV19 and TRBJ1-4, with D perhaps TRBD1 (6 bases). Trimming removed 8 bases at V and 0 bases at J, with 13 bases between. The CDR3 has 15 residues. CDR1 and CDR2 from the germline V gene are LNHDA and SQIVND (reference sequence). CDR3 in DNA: TGTGCCAGTCGGCCCGCAGGGGCAACTAATGAAAAACTGTTTTTT. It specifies CASRPAGATNEKLFF. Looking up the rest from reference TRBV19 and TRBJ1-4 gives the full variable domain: DGGITQSPKYLFRKEGQNVTLSCEQNLNHDAMYWYRQDPGQGLRLIYYSQIVNDFQKGDIAEGYSVSREKKESFPLTVTSAQKNPTAFYLCASRPAGATNEKLFFGSGTQLSVL.

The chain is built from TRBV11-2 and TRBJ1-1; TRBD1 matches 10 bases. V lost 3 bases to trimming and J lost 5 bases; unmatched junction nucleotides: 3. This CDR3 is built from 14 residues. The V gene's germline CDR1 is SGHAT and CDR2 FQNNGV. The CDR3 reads CASSFEDRGTEAFF. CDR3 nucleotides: TGTGCCAGCAGCTTCGAGGACAGGGGGACTGAAGCTTTCTTT.

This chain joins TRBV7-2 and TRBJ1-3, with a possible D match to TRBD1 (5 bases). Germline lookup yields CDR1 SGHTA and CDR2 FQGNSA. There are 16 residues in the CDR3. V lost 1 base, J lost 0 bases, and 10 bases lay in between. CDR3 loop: CASSLVGAYSGNTIYF. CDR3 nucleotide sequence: TGTGCCAGCAGCTTAGTAGGGGCTTACTCTGGAAACACCATATATTTT.

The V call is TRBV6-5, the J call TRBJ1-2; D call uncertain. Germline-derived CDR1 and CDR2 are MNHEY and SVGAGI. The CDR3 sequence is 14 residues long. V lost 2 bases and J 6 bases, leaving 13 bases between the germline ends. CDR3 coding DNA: TGTGCCAGCAGTTACGCTGGGCAGGACGATGGCTACACCTTC. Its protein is CASSYAGQDDGYTF.

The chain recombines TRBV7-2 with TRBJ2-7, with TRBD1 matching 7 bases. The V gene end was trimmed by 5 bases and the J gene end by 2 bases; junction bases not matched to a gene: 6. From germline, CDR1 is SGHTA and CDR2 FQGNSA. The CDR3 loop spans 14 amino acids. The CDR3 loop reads CASSIGQAPYEQYF. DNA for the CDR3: TGTGCCAGCAGCATCGGACAGGCCCCCTACGAGCAGTACTTC.

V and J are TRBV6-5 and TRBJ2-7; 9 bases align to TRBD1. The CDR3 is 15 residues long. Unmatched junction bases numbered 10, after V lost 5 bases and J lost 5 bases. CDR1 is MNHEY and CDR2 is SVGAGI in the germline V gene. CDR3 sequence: CASSSGTGRTHEQYF. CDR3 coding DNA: TGTGCCAGCAGTAGCGGGACAGGGAGAACCCACGAGCAGTACTTC.

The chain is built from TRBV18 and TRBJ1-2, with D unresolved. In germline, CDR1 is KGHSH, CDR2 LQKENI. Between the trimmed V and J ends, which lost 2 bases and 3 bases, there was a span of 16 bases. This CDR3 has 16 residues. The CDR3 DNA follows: TGTGCCAGCTCACCAACGTCTGCAGGAGATGACTATGGCTACACCTTC. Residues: CASSPTSAGDDYGYTF.

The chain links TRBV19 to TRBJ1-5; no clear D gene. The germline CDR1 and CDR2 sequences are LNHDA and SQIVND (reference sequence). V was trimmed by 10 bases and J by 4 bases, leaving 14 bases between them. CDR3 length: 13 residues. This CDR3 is CATSPNINQPQHF. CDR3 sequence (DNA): TGTGCCACCTCGCCAAACATTAATCAGCCCCAGCATTTT. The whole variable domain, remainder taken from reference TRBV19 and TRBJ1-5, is DGGITQSPKYLFRKEGQNVTLSCEQNLNHDAMYWYRQDPGQGLRLIYYSQIVNDFQKGDIAEGYSVSREKKESFPLTVTSAQKNPTAFYLCATSPNINQPQHFGDGTRLSIL.

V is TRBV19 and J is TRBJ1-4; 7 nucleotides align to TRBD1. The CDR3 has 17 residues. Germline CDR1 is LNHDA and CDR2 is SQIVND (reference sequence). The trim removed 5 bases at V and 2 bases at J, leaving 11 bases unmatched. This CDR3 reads CASSDGEGAWTNEKLFF. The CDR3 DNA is TGTGCCAGTAGTGATGGCGAGGGGGCTTGGACTAATGAAAAACTGTTTTTT.

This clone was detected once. The CDR3 spells CASSLQGVAGYTF. The CDR3 region has the DNA TGTGCCAGCAGCTTACAGGGGGTTGCTGGCTACACCTTC. The chain employs TRBV5-4 and TRBJ1-2; 8 nucleotides agree with TRBD1. The CDR3 is made up of 13 amino acids. V was clipped by 2 bases and J by 7 bases; unmatched bases: 4. Germline V gene data show CDR1 as SGHNT and CDR2 as YYREEE (reference sequence). Full variable domain (missing parts from reference TRBV5-4 and TRBJ1-2): ETGVTQSPTHLIKTRGQQVTLRCSSQSGHNTVSWYQQALGQGPQFIFQYYREEENGRGNFPPRFSGLQFPNYSSELNVNALELDDSALYLCASSLQGVAGYTFGSGTRLTVV.

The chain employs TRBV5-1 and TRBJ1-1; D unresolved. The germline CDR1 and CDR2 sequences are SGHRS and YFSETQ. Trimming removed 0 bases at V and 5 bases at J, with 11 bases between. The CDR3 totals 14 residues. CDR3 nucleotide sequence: TGCGCCAGCAGCTTGGGGGCAGGCGGAACTGAAGCTTTCTTT. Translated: CASSLGAGGTEAFF.

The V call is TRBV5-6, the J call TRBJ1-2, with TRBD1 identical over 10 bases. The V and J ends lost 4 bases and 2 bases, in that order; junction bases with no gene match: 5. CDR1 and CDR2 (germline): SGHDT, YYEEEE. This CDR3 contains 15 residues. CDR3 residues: CASSPETGGNYGYTF. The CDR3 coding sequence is TGTGCCAGCAGCCCGGAGACAGGGGGCAACTATGGCTACACCTTC.

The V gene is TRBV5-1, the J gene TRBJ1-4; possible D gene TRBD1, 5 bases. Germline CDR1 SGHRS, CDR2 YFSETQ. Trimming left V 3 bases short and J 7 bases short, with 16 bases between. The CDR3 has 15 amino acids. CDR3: CASSWTSRASEKLFF. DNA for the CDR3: TGCGCCAGCAGCTGGACGTCCAGGGCGTCTGAAAAACTGTTTTTT.

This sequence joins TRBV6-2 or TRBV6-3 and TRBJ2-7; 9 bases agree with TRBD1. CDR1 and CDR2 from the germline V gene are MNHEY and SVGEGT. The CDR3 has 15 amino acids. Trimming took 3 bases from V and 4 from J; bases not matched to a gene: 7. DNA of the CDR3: TGTGCCAGCAGTTATCAGGGGACAGGGTCGTACGAGCAGTACTTC. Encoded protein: CASSYQGTGSYEQYF.

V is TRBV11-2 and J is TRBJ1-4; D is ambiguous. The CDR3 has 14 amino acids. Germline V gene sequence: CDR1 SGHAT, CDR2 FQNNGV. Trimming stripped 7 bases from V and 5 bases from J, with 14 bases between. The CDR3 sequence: CASNPLGRNEKLFF. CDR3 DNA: TGTGCCAGCAACCCGCTAGGGCGGAATGAAAAACTGTTTTTT.